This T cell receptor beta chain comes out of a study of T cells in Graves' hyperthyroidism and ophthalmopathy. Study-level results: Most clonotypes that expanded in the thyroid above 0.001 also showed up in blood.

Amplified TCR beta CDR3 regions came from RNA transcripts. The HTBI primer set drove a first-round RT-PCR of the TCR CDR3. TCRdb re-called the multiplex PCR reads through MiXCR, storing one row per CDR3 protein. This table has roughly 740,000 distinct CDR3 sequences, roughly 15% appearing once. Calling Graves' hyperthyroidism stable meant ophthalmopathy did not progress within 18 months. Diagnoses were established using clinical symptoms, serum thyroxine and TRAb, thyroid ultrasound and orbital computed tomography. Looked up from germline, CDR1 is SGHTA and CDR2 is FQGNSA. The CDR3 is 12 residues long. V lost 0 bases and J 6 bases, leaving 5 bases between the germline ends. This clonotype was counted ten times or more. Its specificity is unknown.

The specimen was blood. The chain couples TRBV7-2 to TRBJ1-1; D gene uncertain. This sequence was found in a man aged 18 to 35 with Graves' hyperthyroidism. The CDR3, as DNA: TGTGCCAGCAGCTTAGCAACGGCTGAAGCTTTCTTT. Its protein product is CASSLATAEAFF.